Sequencing of this T cell receptor (beta chain) was carried out in a study of cytomegalovirus exposure and HLA in healthy donors. PCR was performed using 60 Vbeta and 13 Jbeta primers. Repertoires were generated with immunoSEQ multiplex PCR, while TCRdb's copy carries only in-frame clones and drops some. The table includes more than 150,000 clones, over 70% detected once. Germline CDR1 ENHRY, CDR2 SYGVKD. The CDR3 spans 15 residues. The source of this sequence is a woman aged 25 to 39 in good health and CMV-seronegative. This chain connects TRBV10-3 to TRBJ2-5; 8 bases are shared with TRBD1. Matching the DNA end better, TRBJ2-7 makes the J call doubtful. Sequencing used PBMCs. The CDR3 reads CAISEGTGGTYEQYF. The DNA of the CDR3 is TGTGCCATCAGTGAAGGGACAGGCGGGACCTACGAGCAGTACTTC.